These 3 T cell receptor beta chains originate from one sample sequenced in a study of OX40 agonist ivuxolimab in advanced cancers. TCRdb's copy holds only in-frame clones and misses some; the assay was immunoSEQ multiplex PCR. The table includes tens of thousands of clones, roughly 86% detected once. Material: CD4+ or CD8+ T cells sorted from blood, obtained in a trial of the OX40 agonist ivuxolimab. All receptors derive from an adult with an advanced solid tumor such as melanoma, head and neck, liver or kidney cancer.

The chain uses TRBV10-3 and TRBJ2-1; D assignment may be TRBD1 or TRBD2 (5 bases each). The length of the CDR3 is 17 residues. Germline values: CDR1 ENHRY, CDR2 SYGVKD. V was clipped by 4 bases and J by 8 bases, with 24 bases between them. The chain's CDR3 is CAISVPWTDGVGDEQFF. CDR3 bases: TGTGCCATCAGTGTCCCCTGGACGGACGGGGTAGGGGATGAGCAGTTCTTC.

This clone has just a few counts. The rearrangement joins TRBV6-9 to TRBJ1-4, with unresolved D. CDR3 length: 13 amino acids. V lost 5 bases to trimming and J lost 7 bases, with 11 bases between them. Germline V gene data show CDR1 as MNHGY and CDR2 as SVAAGI. CDR3 residues: CASSPPDGEKLFF. The DNA for the CDR3 is TGTGCCAGCAGTCCCCCTGACGGTGAAAAACTGTTTTTT.

This chain uses TRBV5-6 with TRBJ1-4; unclear D gene. CDR1 and CDR2 (germline): SGHDT, YYEEEE. Trimming removed 4 bases at V and 0 bases at J, with 10 bases between. This CDR3 is 15 amino acids long. The DNA of the CDR3 is TGTGCCAGCAGCCCTTCGGTTGCAACTAATGAAAAACTGTTTTTT. It is translated as CASSPSVATNEKLFF.